The sequence of this TCR beta chain was determined in a study of blood T cell repertoires in COVID-19. Turning to the study itself: Sites in the United States, Italy and Spain provided acute and convalescent COVID-19 samples. PBMCs, B-cell-depleted T cells, or T cells were the source of the cDNA or gDNA that made up the material.

Profiling relied on immunoSEQ multiplex PCR, and the TCRdb table lists in-frame clones only, not all of them. The table includes over 400,000 clones, less than 90% detected once. Germline loops: CDR1 MGHRA, CDR2 YSYEKL. V lost 6 bases and J lost 0; bases outside the gene matches: 3. This CDR3 is 14 amino acids long. The chain joins TRBV4-1 to TRBJ2-3; 7 bases fit TRBD1. The sequence came from a woman aged 45-59 years with COVID-19, enrolled during active disease. Sequenced material: peripheral blood. As DNA, the CDR3 is TGCGCCAGCAGACCGGGACAGAGCACAGATACGCAGTATTTT. Its translation is CASRPGQSTDTQYF.